A selection of T cell receptor beta chains follows, all from one sample in a study of T-cell memory formation after mild COVID-19. TCRdb re-called the 5' RACE reads through MiXCR, storing one row per CDR3 protein. Of a few hundred thousand distinct CDR3 sequences listed, 13% to 15% are singletons. The sequencing sample was made of PBMCs or a T cell subset sorted from them (not recorded which). Receptors originate from a man aged 18 to 29 who had mild COVID-19 (a few samples of this study predate the infection). Cell type and time point are not known. Each CDR3 is given with its conserved first and last residue. D genes are given only for firm matches. Clone sizes are given selectively: once, few, many, or a class where the clone is expanded.

TRBJ2-3 many TRBD2 12 TRBV20-1 TGCAGTGCTAGCGGGGGGACAGATACGCAGTATTTT CSASGGTDTQYF
TRBJ2-1 few TRBD2 15 TRBV7-9 TGTGCCAGCAGCTTGGAGGCGGGGGGGTGGAATGAGCAGTTCTTC CASSLEAGGWNEQFF
TRBJ2-5 many TRBD1 17 TRBV6-5 TGTGCCAGCGGCAACAGGGGGCCGTCTTTTTCCCAAGAGACCCAGTACTTC CASGNRGPSFSQETQYF
TRBJ1-6 . TRBD1 16 TRBV5-4 TGTGCCAGCAGCTCTCCAGGACAGGGATTAAATTCACCCCTCCACTTT CASSSPGQGLNSPLHF
TRBJ1-3 . . 15 TRBV9 TGTGCCAGCAGCGTAACAGGGCTCTCTGGAAACACCATATATTTT CASSVTGLSGNTIYF
TRBJ2-1 few TRBD1 16 TRBV5-5 TGTGCCAGCAGCAATCCTACAGGGGGCGCGAGCAATGAGCAGTTCTTC CASSNPTGGASNEQFF
TRBJ1-1 . . 14 TRBV20-1 TGCAGTGCTAGAAAGGACAGCGGGAACACTGAAGCTTTCTTT CSARKDSGNTEAFF
TRBJ2-7 many . 15 TRBV7-8 TGTGCCAGCAGCCCTCAGCAGGGGGGACTTTACGAGCAGTACTTC CASSPQQGGLYEQYF
TRBJ1-6 . . 15 TRBV4-1 TGCGCCAGCAGCCAAGACCCAGGGGCAGTTTCACCCCTCCACTTT CASSQDPGAVSPLHF
TRBJ2-5 . . 15 TRBV9 TGTGCCAGCAGTCGAGATGTACACGGCAAAGAGACCCAGTACTTC CASSRDVHGKETQYF
TRBJ2-2 few TRBD1 14 TRBV20-1 TGCAGTGCTAGACGGACAGGGGACGCCGGGGAGCTGTTTTTT CSARRTGDAGELFF
TRBJ2-1 many . 14 TRBV7-2 TGTGCCAGCAGCGTCCGACGTAGAATCCATGAGCAGTTCTTC CASSVRRRIHEQFF
TRBJ1-4 . . 16 TRBV4-1 TGCGCCAGCAGCCAAATCGACATGTTTGCCGTAGAAAAACTGTTTTTT CASSQIDMFAVEKLFF
TRBJ2-5 few . 14 TRBV19 TGTGCCAGTAGTGGAGAACGGGGGCGGGGGACCCAGTACTTC CASSGERGRGTQYF
TRBJ1-1 once . 15 TRBV4-1 TGCGCCAGCAGCCAAGATCCCCGGTTGGGGACTGAAGCTTTCTTT CASSQDPRLGTEAFF
TRBJ2-7 many . 14 TRBV5-1 TGCGCCAGCAGCTTGCCGGGACACGGCTACGAGCAGTACTTC CASSLPGHGYEQYF
TRBJ1-1 . TRBD1 14 TRBV3-1 TGTGCCAGCAGCCAGAACAGGGGTGACACTGAAGCTTTCTTT CASSQNRGDTEAFF
TRBJ2-4 . TRBD1 16 TRBV15 TGTGCCACCAGCTACCGGGACAGGGGCGCCAAAAACATTCAGTACTTC CATSYRDRGAKNIQYF
TRBJ1-1 . . 14 TRBV6-2/TRBV6-3 TGTGCCACCTCAGACGGCGGGTCGGTTACTGAAGCTTTCTTT CATSDGGSVTEAFF
TRBJ1-4 many TRBD1 16 TRBV6-5 TGTGCCAGCAGTTACTCAGGGCGACGACAGGGGGAGAAACTGTTTTTT CASSYSGRRQGEKLFF
TRBJ2-5 many TRBD2 15 TRBV11-2 TGTGCCAGCAGATTTAGCGGGGGCACGGGGGAGACCCAGTACTTC CASRFSGGTGETQYF
TRBJ1-6 . TRBD1 16 TRBV7-2 TGTGCCAGCAGCTGGGGACAGGAAAAGGGGTACTCACCCCTCCACTTT CASSWGQEKGYSPLHF